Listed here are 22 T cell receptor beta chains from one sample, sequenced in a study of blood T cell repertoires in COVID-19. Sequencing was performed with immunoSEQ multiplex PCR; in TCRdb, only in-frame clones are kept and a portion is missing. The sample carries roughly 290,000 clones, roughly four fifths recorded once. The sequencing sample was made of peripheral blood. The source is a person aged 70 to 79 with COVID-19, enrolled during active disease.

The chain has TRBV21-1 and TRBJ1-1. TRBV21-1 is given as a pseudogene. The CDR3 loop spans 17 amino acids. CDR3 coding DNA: TGTGCCAGCAGCAAAGGCCACGGCGGGGGGCTAGACACTGAAGCTTTCTTT. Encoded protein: CASSKGHGGGLDTEAFF.

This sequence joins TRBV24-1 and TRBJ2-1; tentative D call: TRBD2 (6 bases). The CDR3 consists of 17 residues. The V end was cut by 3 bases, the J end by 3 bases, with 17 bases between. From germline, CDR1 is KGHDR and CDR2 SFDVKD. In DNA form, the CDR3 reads TGTGCCACCAGTGATGAAGGGCGGGGAGGCTACTACAATGAGCAGTTCTTC. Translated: CATSDEGRGGYYNEQFF.

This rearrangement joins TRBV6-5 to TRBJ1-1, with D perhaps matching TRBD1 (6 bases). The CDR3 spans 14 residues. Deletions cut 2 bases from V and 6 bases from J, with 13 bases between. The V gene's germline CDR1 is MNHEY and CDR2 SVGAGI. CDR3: CASSYDPQGPEAFF. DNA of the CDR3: TGTGCCAGCAGTTACGATCCACAGGGACCTGAAGCTTTCTTT.

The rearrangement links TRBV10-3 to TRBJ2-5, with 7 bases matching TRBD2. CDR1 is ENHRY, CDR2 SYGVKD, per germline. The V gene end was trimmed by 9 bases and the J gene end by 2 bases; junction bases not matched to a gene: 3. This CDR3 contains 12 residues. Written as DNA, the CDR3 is TGTGCCATGGGGGGGGTTCAAGAGACCCAGTACTTC. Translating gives CAMGGVQETQYF.

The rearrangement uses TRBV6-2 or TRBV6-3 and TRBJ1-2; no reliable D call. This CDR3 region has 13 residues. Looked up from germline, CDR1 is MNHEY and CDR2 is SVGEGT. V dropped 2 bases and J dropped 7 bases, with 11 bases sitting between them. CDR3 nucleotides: TGTGCCAGCAGTTACGACGGGTGGAGTGGCTACACCTTC. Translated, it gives CASSYDGWSGYTF.

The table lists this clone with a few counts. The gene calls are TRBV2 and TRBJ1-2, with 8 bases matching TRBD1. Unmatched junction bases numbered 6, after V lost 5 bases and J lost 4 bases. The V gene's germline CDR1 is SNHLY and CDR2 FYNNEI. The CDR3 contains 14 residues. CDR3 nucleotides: TGTGCCAGCAGTTCTACGACAGGGGCCTATGGCTACACCTTC. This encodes CASSSTTGAYGYTF.

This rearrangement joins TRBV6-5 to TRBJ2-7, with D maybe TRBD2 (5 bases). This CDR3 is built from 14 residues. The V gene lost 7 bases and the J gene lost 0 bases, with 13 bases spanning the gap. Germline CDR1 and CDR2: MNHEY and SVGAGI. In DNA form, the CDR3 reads TGTGCCAGCACTCGGACTTACTACTCCTACGAGCAGTACTTC. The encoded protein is CASTRTYYSYEQYF.

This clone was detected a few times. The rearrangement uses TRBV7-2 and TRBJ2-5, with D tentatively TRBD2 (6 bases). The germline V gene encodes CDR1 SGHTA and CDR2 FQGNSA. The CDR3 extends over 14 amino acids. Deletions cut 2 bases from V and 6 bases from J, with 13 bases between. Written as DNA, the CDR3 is TGTGCCAGCAGCTTACAGCCTAGCGTACAGACCCAGTACTTC. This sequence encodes CASSLQPSVQTQYF.

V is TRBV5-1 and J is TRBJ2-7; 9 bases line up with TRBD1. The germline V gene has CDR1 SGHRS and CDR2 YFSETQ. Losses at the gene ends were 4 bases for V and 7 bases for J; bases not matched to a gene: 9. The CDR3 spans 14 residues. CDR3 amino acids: CASSLRDREGEQYF. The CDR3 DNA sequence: TGCGCCAGCAGCCTCCGGGACAGGGAAGGAGAGCAGTACTTC. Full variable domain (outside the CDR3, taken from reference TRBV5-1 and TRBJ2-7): KAGVTQTPRYLIKTRGQQVTLSCSPISGHRSVSWYQQTPGQGLQFLFEYFSETQRNKGNFPGRFSGRQFSNSRSEMNVSTLELGDSALYLCASSLRDREGEQYFGPGTRLTVT.

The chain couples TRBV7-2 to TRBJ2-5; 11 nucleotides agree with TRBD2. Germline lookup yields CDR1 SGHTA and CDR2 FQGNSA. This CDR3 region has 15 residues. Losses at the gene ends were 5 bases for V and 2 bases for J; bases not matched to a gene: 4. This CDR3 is CASSDRLAGQETQYF. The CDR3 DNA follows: TGTGCCAGCAGCGACCGACTAGCGGGACAAGAGACCCAGTACTTC.

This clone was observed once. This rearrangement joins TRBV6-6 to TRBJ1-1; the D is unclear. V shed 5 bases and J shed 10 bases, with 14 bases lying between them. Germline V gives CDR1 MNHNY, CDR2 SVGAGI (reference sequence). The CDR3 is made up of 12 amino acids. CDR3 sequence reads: CASSNPDGPAFF. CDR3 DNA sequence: TGTGCCAGCAGTAACCCGGATGGGCCAGCTTTCTTT.

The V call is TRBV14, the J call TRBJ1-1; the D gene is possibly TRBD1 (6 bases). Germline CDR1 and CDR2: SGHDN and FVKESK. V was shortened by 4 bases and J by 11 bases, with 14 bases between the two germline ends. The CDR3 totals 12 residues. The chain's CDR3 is CASSPDSSRAFF. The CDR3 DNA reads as TGTGCCAGCAGCCCGGACAGTTCCCGGGCTTTCTTT.

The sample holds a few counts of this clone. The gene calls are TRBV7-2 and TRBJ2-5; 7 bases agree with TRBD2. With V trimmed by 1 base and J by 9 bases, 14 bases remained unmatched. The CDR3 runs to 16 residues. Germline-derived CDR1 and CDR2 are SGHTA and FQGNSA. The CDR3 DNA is TGTGCCAGCAGCTTAGTATCGTCTGCTAGCGGCCCGCCCCAGTACTTC. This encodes CASSLVSSASGPPQYF.

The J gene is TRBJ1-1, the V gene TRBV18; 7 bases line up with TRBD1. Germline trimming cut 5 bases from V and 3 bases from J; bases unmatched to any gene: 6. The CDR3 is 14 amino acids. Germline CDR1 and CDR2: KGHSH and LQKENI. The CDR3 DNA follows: TGTGCCAGCTCAATCGACAGGGTGGACACTGAAGCTTTCTTT. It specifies CASSIDRVDTEAFF.

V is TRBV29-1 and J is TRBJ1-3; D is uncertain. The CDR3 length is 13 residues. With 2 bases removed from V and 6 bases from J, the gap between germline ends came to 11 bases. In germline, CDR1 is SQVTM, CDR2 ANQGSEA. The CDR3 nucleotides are TGCAGCGTTGAATGGGCTCTTGAAAACACCATATATTTT. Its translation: CSVEWALENTIYF.

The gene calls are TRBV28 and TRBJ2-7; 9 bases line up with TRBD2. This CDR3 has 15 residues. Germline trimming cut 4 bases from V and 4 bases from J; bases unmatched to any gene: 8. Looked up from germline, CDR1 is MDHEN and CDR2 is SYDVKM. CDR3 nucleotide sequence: TGTGCCAGCAGTTCCTTCTCTAGCGGGGATTACGAGCAGTACTTC. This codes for CASSSFSSGDYEQYF. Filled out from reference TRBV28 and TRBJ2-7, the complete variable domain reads DVKVTQSSRYLVKRTGEKVFLECVQDMDHENMFWYRQDPGLGLRLIYFSYDVKMKEKGDIPEGYSVSREKKERFSLILESASTNQTSMYLCASSSFSSGDYEQYFGPGTRLTVT.

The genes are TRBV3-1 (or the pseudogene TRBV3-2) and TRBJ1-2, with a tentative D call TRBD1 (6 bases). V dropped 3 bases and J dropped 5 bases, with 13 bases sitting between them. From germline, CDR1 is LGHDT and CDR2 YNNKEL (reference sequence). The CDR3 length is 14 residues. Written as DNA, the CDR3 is TGTGCCAGCAGCCAGAGTTTAGGACAGTATGGCTACACCTTC. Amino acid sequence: CASSQSLGQYGYTF.

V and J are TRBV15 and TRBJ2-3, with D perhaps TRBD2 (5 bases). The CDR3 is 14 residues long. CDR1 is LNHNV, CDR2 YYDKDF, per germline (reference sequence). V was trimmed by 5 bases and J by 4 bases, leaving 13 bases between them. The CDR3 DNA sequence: TGTGCCACCAGCGGGAGCGTCGAGCCAGATACGCAGTATTTT. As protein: CATSGSVEPDTQYF.

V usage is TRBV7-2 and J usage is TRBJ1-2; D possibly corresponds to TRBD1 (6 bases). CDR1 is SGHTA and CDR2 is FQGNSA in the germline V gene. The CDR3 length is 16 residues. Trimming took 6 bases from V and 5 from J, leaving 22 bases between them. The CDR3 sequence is CASRNEGESKWYGYTF. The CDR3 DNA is TGTGCCAGCAGAAACGAGGGGGAGTCTAAGTGGTATGGCTACACCTTC.

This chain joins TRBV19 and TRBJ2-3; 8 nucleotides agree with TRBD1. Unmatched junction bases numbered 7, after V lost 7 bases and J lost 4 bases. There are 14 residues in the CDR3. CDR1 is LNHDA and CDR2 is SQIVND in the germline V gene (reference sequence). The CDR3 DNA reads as TGTGCCAGTACTCCAGGACAGGGAGCAGATACGCAGTATTTT. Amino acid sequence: CASTPGQGADTQYF.

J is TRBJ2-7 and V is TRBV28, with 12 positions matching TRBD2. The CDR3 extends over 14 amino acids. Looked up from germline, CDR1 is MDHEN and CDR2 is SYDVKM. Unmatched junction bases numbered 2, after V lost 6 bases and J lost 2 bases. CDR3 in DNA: TGTGCCAGCAGGCTAGCGGGAGGGCCCTACGAGCAGTACTTC. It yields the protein CASRLAGGPYEQYF.

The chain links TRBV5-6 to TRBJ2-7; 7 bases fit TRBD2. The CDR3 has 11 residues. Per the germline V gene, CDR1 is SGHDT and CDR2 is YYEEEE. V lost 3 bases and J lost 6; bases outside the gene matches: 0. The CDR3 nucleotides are TGTGCCAGCAGCTGGGGGGGCGAGCAGTACTTC. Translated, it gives CASSWGGEQYF.